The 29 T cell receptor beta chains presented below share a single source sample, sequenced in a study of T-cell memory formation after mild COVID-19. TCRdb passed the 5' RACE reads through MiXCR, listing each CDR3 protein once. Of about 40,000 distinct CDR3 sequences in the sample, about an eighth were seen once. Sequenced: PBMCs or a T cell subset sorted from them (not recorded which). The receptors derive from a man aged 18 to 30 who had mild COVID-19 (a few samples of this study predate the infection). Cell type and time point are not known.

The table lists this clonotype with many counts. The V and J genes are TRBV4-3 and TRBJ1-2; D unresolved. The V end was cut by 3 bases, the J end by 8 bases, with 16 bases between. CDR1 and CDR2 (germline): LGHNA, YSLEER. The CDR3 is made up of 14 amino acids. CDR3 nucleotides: TGCGCCAGCAGCCAGGACTTGACATCCCACGGCTACACCTTC. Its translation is CASSQDLTSHGYTF.

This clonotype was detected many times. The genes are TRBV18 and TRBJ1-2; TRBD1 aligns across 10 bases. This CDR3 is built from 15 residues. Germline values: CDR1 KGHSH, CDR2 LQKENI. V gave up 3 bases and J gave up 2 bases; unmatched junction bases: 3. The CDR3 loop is CASSPTGGENYGYTF. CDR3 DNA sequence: TGTGCCAGCTCACCGACAGGGGGCGAAAACTATGGCTACACCTTC.

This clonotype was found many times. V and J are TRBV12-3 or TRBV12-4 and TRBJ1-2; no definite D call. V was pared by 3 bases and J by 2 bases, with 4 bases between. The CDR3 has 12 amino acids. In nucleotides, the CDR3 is TGTGCCAGCAGTTTCTCCAACTATGGCTACACCTTC. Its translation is CASSFSNYGYTF.

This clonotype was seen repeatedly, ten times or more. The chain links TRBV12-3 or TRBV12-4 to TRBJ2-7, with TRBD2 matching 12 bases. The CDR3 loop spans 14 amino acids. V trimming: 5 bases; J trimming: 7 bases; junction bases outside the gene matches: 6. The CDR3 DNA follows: TGTGCCAGCAGTAGTCTAGCGGGGGGGCGGGAGCAGTACTTC. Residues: CASSSLAGGREQYF.

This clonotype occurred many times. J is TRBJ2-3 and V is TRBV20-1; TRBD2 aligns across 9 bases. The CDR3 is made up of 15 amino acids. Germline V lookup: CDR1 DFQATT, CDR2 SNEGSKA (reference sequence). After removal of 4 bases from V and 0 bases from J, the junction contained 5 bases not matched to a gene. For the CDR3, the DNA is TGCAGTGCTACCGGGACTAGCCTTAGCACAGATACGCAGTATTTT. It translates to CSATGTSLSTDTQYF.

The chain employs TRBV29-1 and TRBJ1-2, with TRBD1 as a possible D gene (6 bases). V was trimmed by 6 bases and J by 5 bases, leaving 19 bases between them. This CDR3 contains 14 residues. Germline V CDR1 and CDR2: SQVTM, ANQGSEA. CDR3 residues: CSVPLGAAGYGYTF. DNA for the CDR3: TGCAGCGTCCCTTTGGGGGCGGCAGGGTATGGCTACACCTTC.

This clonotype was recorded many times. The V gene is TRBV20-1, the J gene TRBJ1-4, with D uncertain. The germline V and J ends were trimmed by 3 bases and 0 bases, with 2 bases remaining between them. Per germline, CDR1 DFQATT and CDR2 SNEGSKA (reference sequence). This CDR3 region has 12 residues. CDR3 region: CSASTTNEKLFF. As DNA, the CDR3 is TGCAGTGCTAGCACAACTAATGAAAAACTGTTTTTT.

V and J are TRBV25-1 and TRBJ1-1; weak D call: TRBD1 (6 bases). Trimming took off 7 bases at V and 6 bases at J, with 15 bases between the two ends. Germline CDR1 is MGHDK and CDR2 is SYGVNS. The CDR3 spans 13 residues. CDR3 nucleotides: TGTGCCAGCATTGGGGGGGCGGGAGCTGAAGCTTTCTTT. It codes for CASIGGAGAEAFF.

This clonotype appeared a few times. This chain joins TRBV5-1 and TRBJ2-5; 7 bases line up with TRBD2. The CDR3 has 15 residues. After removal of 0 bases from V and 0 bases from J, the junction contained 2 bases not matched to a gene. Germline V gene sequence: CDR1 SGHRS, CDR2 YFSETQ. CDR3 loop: CASSLALADQETQYF. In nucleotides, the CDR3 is TGCGCCAGCAGCTTGGCCCTAGCGGACCAAGAGACCCAGTACTTC.

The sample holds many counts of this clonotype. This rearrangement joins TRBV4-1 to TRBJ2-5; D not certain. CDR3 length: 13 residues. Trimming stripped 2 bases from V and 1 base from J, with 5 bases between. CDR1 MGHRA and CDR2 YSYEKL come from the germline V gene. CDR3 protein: CASSQWGQETQYF. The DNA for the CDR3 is TGCGCCAGCAGCCAATGGGGCCAAGAGACCCAGTACTTC.

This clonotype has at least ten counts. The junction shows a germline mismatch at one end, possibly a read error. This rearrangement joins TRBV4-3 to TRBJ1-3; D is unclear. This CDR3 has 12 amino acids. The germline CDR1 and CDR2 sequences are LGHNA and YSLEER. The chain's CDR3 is CASSQDNSAMHF. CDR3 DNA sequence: TGCGCCAGCAGCCAAGACAATTCGGCCATGCATTTT.

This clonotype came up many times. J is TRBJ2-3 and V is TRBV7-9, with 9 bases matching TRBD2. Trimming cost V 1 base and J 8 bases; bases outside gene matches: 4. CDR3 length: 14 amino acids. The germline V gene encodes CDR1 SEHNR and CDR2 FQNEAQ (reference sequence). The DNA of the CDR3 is TGTGCCAGCAGCTTAGGGACTAGCGTCGGTACGCAGTATTTT. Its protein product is CASSLGTSVGTQYF.

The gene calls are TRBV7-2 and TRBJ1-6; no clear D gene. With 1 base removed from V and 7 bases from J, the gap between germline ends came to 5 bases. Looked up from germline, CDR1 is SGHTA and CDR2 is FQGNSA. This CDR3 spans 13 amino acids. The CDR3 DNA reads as TGTGCCAGCAGCTTAGTAGGCAATTCACCCCTCCACTTT. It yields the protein CASSLVGNSPLHF.

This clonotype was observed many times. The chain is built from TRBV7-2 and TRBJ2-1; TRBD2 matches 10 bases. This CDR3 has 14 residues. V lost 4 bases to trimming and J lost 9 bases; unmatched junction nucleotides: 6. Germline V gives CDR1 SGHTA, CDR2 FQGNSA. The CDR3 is CASSSRRTSGEQFF. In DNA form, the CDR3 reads TGTGCCAGCAGCTCGCGGCGGACTAGCGGTGAGCAGTTCTTC.

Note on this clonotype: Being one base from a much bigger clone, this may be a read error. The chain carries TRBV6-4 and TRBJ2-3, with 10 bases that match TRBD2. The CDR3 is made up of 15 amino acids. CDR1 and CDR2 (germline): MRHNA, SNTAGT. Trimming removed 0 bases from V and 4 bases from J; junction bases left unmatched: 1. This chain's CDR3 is CASSDSSGGPDTQYF. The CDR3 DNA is TGTGCCAGCAGTGACTCTAGCGGGGGGCCAGATACGCAGTATTTT.

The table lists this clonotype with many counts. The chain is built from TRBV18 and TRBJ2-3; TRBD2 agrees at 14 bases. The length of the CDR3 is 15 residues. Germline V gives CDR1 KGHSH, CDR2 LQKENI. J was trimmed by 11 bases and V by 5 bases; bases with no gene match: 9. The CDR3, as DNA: TGTGCCAGCTCAGGCCGACTAGCGGGGGGGCCCAAGCAGTATTTT. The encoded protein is CASSGRLAGGPKQYF.

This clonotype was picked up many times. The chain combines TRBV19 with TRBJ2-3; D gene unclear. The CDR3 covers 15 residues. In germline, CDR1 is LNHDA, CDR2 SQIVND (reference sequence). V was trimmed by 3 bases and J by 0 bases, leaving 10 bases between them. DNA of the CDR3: TGTGCCAGTAGTATCCAGGCGACTAGCACAGATACGCAGTATTTT. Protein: CASSIQATSTDTQYF. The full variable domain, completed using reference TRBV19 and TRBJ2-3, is DGGITQSPKYLFRKEGQNVTLSCEQNLNHDAMYWYRQDPGQGLRLIYYSQIVNDFQKGDIAEGYSVSREKKESFPLTVTSAQKNPTAFYLCASSIQATSTDTQYFGPGTRLTVL.

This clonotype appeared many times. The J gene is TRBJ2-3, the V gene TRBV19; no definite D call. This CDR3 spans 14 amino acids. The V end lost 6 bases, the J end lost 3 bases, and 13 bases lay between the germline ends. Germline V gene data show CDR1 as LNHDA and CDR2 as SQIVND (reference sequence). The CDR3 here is CASSDNQATDTQYF. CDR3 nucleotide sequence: TGTGCCAGTAGCGACAACCAAGCGACAGATACGCAGTATTTT.

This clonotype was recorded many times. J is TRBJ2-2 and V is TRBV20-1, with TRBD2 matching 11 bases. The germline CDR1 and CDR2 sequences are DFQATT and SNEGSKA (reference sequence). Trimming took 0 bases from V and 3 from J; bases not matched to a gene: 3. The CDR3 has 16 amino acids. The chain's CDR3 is CSARDPSGGHTGELFF. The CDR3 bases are TGCAGTGCTAGAGATCCTAGCGGGGGGCACACCGGGGAGCTGTTTTTT.

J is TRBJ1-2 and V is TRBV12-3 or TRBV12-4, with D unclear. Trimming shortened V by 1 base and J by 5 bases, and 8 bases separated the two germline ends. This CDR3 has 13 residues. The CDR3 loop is CASSLGQIYGYTF. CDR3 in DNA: TGTGCCAGCAGTTTAGGCCAGATTTATGGCTACACCTTC.

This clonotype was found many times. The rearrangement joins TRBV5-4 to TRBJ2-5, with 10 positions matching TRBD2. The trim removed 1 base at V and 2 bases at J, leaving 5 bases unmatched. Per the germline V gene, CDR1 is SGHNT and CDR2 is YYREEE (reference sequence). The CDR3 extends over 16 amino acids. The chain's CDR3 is CASSLTSGNTQETQYF. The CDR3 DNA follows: TGTGCCAGCAGCTTGACTAGCGGGAACACTCAAGAGACCCAGTACTTC.

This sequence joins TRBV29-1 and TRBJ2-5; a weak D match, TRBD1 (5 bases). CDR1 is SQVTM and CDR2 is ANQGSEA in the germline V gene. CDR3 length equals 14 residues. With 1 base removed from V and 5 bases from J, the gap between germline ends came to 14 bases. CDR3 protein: CSVEGYRPGETQYF. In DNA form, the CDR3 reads TGCAGCGTTGAAGGGTACAGGCCGGGTGAGACCCAGTACTTC.

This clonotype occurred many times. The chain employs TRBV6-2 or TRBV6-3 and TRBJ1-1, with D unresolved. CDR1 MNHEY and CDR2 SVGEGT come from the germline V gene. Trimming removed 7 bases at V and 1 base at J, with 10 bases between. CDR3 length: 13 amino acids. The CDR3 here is CASITEPNTEAFF. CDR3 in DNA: TGTGCCAGCATAACAGAACCGAACACTGAAGCTTTCTTT.

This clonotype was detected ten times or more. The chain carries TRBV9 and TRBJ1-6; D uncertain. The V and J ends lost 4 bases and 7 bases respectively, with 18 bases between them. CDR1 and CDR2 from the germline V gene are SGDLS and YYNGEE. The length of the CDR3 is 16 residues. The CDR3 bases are TGTGCCAGCAGCCCCCGGTTGGAGGGTTGGAATTCACCCCTCCACTTT. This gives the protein CASSPRLEGWNSPLHF. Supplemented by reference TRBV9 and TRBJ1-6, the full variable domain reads DSGVTQTPKHLITATGQRVTLRCSPRSGDLSVYWYQQSLDQGLQFLIQYYNGEERAKGNILERFSAQQFPDLHSELNLSSLELGDSALYFCASSPRLEGWNSPLHFGNGTRLTVT.

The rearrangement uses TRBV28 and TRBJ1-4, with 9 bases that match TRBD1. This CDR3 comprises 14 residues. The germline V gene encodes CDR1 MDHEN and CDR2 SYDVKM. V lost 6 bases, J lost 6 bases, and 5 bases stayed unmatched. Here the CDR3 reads CASRSGQGDEKLFF. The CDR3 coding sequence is TGTGCCAGCAGATCGGGACAGGGTGATGAAAAACTGTTTTTT. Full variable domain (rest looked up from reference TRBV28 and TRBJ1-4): DVKVTQSSRYLVKRTGEKVFLECVQDMDHENMFWYRQDPGLGLRLIYFSYDVKMKEKGDIPEGYSVSREKKERFSLILESASTNQTSMYLCASRSGQGDEKLFFGSGTQLSVL.

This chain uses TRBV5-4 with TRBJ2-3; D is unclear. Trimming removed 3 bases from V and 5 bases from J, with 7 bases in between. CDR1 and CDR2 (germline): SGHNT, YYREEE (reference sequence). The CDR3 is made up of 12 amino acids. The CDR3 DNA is TGTGCCAGCAGCTCGATTGAAGATACGCAGTATTTT. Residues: CASSSIEDTQYF.

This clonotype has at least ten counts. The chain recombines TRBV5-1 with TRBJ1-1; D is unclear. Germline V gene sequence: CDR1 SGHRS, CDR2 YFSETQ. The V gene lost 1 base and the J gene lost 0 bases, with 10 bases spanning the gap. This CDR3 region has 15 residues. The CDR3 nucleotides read TGCGCCAGCAGCTTGTCCATCGCCATGAACACTGAAGCTTTCTTT. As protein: CASSLSIAMNTEAFF.

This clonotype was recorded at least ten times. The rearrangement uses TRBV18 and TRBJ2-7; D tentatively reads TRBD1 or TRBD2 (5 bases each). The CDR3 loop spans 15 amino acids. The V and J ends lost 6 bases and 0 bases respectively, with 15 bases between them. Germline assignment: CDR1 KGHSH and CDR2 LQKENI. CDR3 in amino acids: CASSRAPGSSYEQYV. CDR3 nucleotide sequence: TGTGCCAGCTCCCGGGCCCCAGGGAGCTCCTACGAGCAGTACGTC.

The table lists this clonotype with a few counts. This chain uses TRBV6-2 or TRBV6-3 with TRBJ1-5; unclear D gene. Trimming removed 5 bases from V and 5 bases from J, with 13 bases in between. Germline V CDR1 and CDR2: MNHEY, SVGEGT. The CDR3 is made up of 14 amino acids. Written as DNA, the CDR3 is TGTGCCAGCAGTGAGGCCTCCGGGTATCAGCCCCAGCATTTT. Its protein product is CASSEASGYQPQHF.